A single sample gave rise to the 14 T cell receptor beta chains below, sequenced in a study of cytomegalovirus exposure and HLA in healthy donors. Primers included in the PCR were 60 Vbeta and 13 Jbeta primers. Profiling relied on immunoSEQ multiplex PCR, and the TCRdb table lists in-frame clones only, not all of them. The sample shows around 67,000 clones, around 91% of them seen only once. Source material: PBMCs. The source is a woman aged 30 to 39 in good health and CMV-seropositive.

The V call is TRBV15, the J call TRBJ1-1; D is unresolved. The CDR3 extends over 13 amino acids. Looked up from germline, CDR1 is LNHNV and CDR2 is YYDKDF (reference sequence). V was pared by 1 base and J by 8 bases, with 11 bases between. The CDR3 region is CATSRGQAKEAFF. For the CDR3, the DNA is TGTGCCACCAGCAGAGGTCAGGCTAAGGAAGCTTTCTTT.

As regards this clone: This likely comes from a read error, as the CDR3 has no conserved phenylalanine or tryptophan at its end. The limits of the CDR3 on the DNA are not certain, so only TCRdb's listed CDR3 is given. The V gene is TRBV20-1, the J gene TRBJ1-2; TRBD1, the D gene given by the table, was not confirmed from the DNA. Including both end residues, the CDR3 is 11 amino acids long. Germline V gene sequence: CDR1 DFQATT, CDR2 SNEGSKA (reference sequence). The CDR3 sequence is CSAGTGGRSVL.

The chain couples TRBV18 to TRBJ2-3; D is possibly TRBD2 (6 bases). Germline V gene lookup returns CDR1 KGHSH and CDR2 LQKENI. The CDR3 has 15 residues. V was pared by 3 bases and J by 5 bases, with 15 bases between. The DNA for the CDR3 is TGTGCCAGCTCACCGCTAGGCGGGACGGAAGATACGCAGTATTTT. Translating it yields CASSPLGGTEDTQYF.

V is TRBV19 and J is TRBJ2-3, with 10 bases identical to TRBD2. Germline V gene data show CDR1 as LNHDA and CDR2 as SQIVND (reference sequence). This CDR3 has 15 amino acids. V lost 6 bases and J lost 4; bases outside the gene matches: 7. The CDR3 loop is CASSNSGRGPDTQYF. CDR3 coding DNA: TGTGCCAGTAGCAACAGCGGGAGGGGTCCAGATACGCAGTATTTT.

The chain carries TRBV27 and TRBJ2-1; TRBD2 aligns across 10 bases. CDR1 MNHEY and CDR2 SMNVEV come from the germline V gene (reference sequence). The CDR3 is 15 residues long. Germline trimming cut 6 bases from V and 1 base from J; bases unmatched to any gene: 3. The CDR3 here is CASSPSGSSYNEQFF. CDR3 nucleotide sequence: TGTGCCAGCAGCCCTAGCGGGAGTTCCTACAATGAGCAGTTCTTC.

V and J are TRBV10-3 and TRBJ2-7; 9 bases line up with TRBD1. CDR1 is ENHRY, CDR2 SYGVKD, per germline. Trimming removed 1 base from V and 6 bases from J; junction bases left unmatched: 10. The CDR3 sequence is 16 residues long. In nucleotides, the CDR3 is TGTGCCATCAGTGAGTTCTCCCCGGGACAGGGAATCGAGCAGTACTTC. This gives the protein CAISEFSPGQGIEQYF.

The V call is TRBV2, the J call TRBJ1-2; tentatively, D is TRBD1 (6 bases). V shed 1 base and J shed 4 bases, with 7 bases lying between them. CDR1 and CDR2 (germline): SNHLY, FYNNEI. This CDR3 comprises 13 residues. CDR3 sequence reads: CASSEGTAYGYTF. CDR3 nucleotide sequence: TGTGCCAGCAGTGAAGGGACAGCCTATGGCTACACCTTC.

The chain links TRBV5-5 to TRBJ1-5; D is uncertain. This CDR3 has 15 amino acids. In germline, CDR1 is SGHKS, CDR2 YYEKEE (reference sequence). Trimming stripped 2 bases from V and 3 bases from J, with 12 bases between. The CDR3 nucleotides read TGTGCCAGCAGCTTCGGGCAGAGGGACAATCAGCCCCAGCATTTT. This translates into CASSFGQRDNQPQHF.

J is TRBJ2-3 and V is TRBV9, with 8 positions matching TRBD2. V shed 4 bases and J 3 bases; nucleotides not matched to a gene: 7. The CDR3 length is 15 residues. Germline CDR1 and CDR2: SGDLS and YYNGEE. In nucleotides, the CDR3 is TGTGCCAGCAGCCGTCGGGAGGGCCAGACAGATACGCAGTATTTT. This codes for CASSRREGQTDTQYF.

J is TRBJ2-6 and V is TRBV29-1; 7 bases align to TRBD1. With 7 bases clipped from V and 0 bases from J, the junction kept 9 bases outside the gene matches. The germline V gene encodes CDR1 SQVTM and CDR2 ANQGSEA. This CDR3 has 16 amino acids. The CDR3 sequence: CSGATGMVSGANVLTF. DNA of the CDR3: TGCAGCGGTGCGACAGGGATGGTCTCTGGGGCCAACGTCCTGACTTTC.

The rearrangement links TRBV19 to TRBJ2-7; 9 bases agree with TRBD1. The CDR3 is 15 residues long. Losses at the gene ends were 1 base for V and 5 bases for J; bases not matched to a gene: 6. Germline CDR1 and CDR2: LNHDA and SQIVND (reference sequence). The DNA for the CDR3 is TGTGCCAGTAGTATAGGGGACAGGGATGGCCACGAGCAGTACTTC. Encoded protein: CASSIGDRDGHEQYF. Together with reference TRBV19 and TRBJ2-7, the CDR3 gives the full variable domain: DGGITQSPKYLFRKEGQNVTLSCEQNLNHDAMYWYRQDPGQGLRLIYYSQIVNDFQKGDIAEGYSVSREKKESFPLTVTSAQKNPTAFYLCASSIGDRDGHEQYFGPGTRLTVT.

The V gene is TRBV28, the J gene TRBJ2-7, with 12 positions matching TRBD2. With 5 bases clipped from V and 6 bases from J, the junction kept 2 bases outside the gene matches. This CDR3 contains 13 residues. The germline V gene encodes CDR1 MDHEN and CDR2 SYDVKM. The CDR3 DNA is TGTGCCAGCAGTGGACTAGCGGGATTCGAGCAGTACTTC. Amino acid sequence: CASSGLAGFEQYF. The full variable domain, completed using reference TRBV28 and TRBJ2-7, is DVKVTQSSRYLVKRTGEKVFLECVQDMDHENMFWYRQDPGLGLRLIYFSYDVKMKEKGDIPEGYSVSREKKERFSLILESASTNQTSMYLCASSGLAGFEQYFGPGTRLTVT.

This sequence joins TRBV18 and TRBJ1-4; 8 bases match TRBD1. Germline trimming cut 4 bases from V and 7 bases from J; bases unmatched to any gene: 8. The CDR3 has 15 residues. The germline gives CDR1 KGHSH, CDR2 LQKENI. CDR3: CASSQARGQGEKLFF. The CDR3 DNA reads TGTGCCAGCTCACAGGCCAGGGGGCAAGGTGAAAAACTGTTTTTT.

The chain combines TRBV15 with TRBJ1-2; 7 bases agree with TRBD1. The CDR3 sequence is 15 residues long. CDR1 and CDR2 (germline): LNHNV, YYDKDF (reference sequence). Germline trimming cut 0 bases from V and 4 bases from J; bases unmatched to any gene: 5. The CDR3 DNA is TGTGCCACCAGCAGAGATGTAGGACAGGTCTATGGCTACACCTTC. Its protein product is CATSRDVGQVYGYTF. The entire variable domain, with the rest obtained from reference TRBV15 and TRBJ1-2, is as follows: DAMVIQNPRYQVTQFGKPVTLSCSQTLNHNVMYWYQQKSSQAPKLLFHYYDKDFNNEADTPDNFQSRRPNTSFCFLDIRSPGLGDTAMYLCATSRDVGQVYGYTFGSGTRLTVV.